This TCR beta chain derives from a study of PD-1 blockade in classical Hodgkin lymphoma. Study-wide points: Newly diagnosed patients reportedly had lower baseline TCR diversity than healthy donors.

Clones were sequenced by immunoSEQ multiplex PCR, and TCRdb holds only the in-frame ones, with some missing. Altogether more than 75,000 clones are present, roughly 91% being singletons, with the ten largest covering roughly 2%. The J segment lost 0 bases and the V segment lost 9 bases, leaving 9 bases of the junction unmatched. The CDR3 spans 15 residues. Germline V gene lookup returns CDR1 SGHRS and CDR2 YFSETQ. As to time point: cycle 4 day 1 (C4D1), after 6 weeks of nivolumab. No patient escaped relapse after autologous stem cell transplantation, and brentuximab vedotin exposure varied. Concerning this clone: What it binds is unknown.

Sequencing was performed on peripheral blood mononuclear cells (PBMCs), taken before the fourth cycle of nivolumab. This TCR came from a human donor with classical Hodgkin lymphoma. V gene TRBV5-1 combines with J gene TRBJ2-1, with 7 positions matching TRBD2. The CDR3 is CATGEGGSSYNEQFF. In nucleotides, the CDR3 is TGCGCCACCGGGGAGGGAGGGAGCTCCTACAATGAGCAGTTCTTC.